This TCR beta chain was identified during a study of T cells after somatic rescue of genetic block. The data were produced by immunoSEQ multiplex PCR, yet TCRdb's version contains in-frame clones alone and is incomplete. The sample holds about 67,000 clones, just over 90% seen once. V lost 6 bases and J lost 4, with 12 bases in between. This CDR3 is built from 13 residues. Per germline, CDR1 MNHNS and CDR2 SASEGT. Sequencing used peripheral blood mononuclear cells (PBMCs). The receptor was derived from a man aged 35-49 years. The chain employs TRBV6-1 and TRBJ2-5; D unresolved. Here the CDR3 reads CASSGTSRETQYF. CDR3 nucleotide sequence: TGTGCCAGCAGCGGCACCAGCCGAGAGACCCAGTACTTC.